The T cell receptor beta chain described here comes from a study of CD8 T cells in ankylosing spondylitis. The CDR3 is 17 residues long. Germline V gene sequence: CDR1 SGHAT, CDR2 FQNNGV. Germline trimming cut 1 base from V and 7 bases from J; bases unmatched to any gene: 11. From the 5' RACE reads, TCRdb called clonotypes with MiXCR, one entry per CDR3 protein. The table lists around 300,000 distinct CDR3 sequences, about 15% of them singletons. Source material: blood, either unsorted or a sorted T cell fraction (not recorded which). This clonotype was sampled from a male donor with ankylosing spondylitis or in good health (not recorded which). The V gene is TRBV11-2, the J gene TRBJ2-1; 9 bases agree with TRBD2. CDR3 in DNA: TGTGCCAGCAGCTTAGGGGTTAGTAGCGGGAGCCCTAATGAGCAGTTCTTC. This gives the protein CASSLGVSSGSPNEQFF.